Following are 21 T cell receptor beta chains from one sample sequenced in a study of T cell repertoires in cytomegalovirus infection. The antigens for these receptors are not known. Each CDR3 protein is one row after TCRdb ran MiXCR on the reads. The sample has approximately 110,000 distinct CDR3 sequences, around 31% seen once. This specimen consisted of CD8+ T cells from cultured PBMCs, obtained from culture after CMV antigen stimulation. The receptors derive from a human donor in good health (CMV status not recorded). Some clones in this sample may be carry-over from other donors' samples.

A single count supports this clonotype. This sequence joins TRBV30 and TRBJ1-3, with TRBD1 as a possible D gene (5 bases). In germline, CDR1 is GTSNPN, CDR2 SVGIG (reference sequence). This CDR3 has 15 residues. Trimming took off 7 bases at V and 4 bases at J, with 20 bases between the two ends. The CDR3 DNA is TGTGCCTCCGATCCCGTCGGGGCGAGGGGAAACACCATATATTTT. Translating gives CASDPVGARGNTIYF. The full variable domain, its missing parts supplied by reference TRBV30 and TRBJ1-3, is SQTIHQWPATLVQPVGSPLSLECTVEGTSNPNLYWYRQAAGRGLQLLFYSVGIGQISSEVPQNLSASRPQDRQFILSSKKLLLSDSGFYLCASDPVGARGNTIYFGEGSWLTVV.

CDR3 protein: CASSPTLSSGGWDTQYF. DNA of the CDR3: TGTGCCAGCAGTCCCACTCTATCTAGCGGGGGCTGGGATACGCAGTATTTT. This chain joins TRBV28 and TRBJ2-3, with TRBD2 matching 10 bases. The trim removed 5 bases at V and 6 bases at J, leaving 14 bases unmatched. The CDR3 extends over 17 amino acids. CDR1 and CDR2 (germline): MDHEN, SYDVKM.

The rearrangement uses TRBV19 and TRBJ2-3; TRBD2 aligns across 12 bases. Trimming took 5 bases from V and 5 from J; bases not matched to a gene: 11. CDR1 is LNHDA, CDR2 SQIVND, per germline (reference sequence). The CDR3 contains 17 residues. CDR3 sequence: CASSRGTSGLSIDTQYF. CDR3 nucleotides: TGTGCCAGTAGTCGCGGGACTAGCGGGTTATCCATAGATACGCAGTATTTT.

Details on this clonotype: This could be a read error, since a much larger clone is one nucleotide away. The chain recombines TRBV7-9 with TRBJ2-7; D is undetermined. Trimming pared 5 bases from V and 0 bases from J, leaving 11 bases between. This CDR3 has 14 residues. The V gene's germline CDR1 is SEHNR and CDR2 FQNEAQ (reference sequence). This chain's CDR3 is CASSPPDGSYEQYF. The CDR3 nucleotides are TGTGCCAGCAGCCCCCCGGACGGCTCCTACGAGCAGTACTTC.

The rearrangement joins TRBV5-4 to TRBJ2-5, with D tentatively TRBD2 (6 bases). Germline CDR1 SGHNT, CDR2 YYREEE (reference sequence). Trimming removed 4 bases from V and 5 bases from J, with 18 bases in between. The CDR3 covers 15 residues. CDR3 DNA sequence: TGTGCCAGCAGCACCGGGGACTCCAGAGGGGAGACCCAGTACTTC. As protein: CASSTGDSRGETQYF.

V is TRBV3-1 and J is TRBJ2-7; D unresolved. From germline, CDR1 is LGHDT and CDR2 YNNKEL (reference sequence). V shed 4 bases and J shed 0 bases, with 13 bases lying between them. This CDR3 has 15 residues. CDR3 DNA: TGTGCCAGCAGCCTTAGGGATATCAGCTCCTACGAGCAGTACTTC. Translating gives CASSLRDISSYEQYF.

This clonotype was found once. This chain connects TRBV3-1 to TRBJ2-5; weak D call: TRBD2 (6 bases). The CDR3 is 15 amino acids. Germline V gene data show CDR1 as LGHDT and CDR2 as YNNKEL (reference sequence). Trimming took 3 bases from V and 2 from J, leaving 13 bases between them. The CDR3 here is CASSHGDWIQETQYF. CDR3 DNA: TGTGCCAGCAGCCACGGGGACTGGATACAAGAGACCCAGTACTTC.

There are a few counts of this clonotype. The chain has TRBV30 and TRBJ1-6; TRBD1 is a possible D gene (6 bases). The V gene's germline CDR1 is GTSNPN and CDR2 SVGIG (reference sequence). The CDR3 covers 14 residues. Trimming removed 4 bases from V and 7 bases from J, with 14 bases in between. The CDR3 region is CAWMLDRANSPLHF. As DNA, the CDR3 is TGTGCCTGGATGCTGGACAGAGCCAATTCACCCCTCCACTTT.

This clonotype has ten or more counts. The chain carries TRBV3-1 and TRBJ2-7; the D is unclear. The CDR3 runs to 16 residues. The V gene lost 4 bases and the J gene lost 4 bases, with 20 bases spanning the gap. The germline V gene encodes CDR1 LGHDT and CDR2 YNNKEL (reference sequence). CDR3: CASSPELTGTSYEQYF. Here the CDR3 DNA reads TGTGCCAGCAGCCCAGAATTGACCGGAACCTCTTACGAGCAGTACTTC.

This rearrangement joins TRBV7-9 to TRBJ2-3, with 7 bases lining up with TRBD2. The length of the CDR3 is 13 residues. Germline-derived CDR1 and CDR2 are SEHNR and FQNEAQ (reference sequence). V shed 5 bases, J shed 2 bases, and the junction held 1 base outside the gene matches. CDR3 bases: TGTGCCAGCAGCGGGGGGGACACAGATACGCAGTATTTT. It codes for CASSGGDTDTQYF. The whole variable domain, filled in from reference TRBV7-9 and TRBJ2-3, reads DTGVSQNPRHKITKRGQNVTFRCDPISEHNRLYWYRQTLGQGPEFLTYFQNEAQLEKSRLLSDRFSAERPKGSFSTLEIQRTEQGDSAMYLCASSGGDTDTQYFGPGTRLTVL.

CDR3 residues: CAQARGHNQPQHF. The CDR3 coding sequence is TGTGCCCAGGCAAGGGGGCACAATCAGCCCCAGCATTTT. This chain links TRBV24-1 with TRBJ1-5; TRBD1 aligns across 7 bases. V gave up 12 bases and J gave up 3 bases; unmatched junction bases: 7. Germline values: CDR1 KGHDR, CDR2 SFDVKD. This CDR3 has 13 residues.

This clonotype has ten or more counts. The CDR3 protein is CASSEERVGSGRIYEQYF. CDR3 nucleotide sequence: TGTGCCAGCAGTGAAGAGAGGGTGGGGAGCGGACGGATTTACGAGCAGTACTTC. The V gene is TRBV6-1, the J gene TRBJ2-7; weak D call: TRBD2 (5 bases). This CDR3 comprises 18 residues. V lost 1 base, J lost 4 bases, and 23 bases lay in between. Germline assignment: CDR1 MNHNS and CDR2 SASEGT.

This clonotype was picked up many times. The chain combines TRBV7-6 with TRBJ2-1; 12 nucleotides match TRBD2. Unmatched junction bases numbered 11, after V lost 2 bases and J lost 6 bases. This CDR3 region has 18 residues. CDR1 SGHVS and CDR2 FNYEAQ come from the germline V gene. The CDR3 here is CASSLLAGGPLPFNEQFF. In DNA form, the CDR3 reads TGTGCCAGCAGCTTACTAGCGGGGGGGCCCCTCCCTTTCAATGAGCAGTTCTTC.

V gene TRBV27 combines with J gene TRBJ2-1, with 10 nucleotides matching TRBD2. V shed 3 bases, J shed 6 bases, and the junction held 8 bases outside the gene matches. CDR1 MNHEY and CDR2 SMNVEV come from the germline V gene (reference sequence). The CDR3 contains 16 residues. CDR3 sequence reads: CASSFLSGGNANEQFF. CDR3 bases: TGTGCCAGCAGTTTCCTTAGCGGGGGGAACGCCAATGAGCAGTTCTTC.

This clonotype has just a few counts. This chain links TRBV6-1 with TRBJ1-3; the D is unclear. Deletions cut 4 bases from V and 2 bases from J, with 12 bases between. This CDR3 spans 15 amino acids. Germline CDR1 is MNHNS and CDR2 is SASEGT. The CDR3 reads CASSASQAAGNTIYF. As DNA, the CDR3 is TGTGCCAGCAGTGCGAGCCAGGCGGCTGGAAACACCATATATTTT.

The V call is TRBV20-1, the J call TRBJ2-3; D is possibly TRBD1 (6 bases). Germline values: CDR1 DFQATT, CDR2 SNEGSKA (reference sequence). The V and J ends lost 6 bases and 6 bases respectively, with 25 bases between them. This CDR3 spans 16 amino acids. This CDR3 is CSAVGVPGAYLDTQYF. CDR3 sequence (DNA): TGCAGTGCGGTGGGGGTCCCAGGGGCATATTTGGATACGCAGTATTTT.

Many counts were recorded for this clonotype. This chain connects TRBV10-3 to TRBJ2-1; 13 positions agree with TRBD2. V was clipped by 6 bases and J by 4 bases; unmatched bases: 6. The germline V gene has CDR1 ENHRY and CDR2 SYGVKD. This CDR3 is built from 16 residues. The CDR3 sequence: CAISGLAGAMYNEQFF. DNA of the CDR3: TGTGCCATCAGCGGACTAGCGGGGGCTATGTACAATGAGCAGTTCTTC.

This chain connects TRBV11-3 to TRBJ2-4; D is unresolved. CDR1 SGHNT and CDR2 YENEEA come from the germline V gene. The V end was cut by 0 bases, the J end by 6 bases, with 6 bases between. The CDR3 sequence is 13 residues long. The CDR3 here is CASSLDGGNIQYF. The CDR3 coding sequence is TGTGCCAGCAGCTTAGATGGCGGAAACATTCAGTACTTC.

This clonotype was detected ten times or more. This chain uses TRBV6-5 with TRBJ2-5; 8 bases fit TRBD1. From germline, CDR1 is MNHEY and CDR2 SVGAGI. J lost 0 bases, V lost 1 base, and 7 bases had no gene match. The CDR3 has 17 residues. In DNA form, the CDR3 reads TGTGCCAGCAGTTACTTCGGGACAGGAATGTACCAAGAGACCCAGTACTTC. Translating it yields CASSYFGTGMYQETQYF.

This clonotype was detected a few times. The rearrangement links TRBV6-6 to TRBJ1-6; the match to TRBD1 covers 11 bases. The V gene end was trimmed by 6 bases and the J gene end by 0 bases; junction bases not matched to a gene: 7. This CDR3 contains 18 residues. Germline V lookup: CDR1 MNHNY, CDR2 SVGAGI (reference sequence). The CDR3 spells CASRDRDRGSSYNSPLHF. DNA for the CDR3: TGTGCCAGCAGGGACCGGGACAGGGGGAGCTCCTATAATTCACCCCTCCACTTT.

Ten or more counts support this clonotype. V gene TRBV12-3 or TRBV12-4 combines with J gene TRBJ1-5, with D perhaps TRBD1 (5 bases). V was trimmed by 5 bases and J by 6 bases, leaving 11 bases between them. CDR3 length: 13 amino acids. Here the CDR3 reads CASSLSGGQPQHF. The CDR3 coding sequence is TGTGCCAGCAGTCTCTCGGGGGGTCAGCCCCAGCATTTT.